The 7 T cell receptor beta chains given below trace back to one sample, sequenced in a study of blood T cells in healthy people across ages. With a J-beta primer mix and a sample-barcoded 5' primer, a second PCR ran roughly 6 to 12 cycles. TCRdb passed the 5' RACE reads through MiXCR, listing each CDR3 protein once. The sample shows hundreds of thousands of distinct CDR3 sequences, roughly 48% of them seen only once. Sequenced: blood. The receptors come from a man at least 80 years old in good health.

V is TRBV12-3 or TRBV12-4 and J is TRBJ2-2; 11 bases map to TRBD1. CDR3 size: 15 residues. J lost 4 bases, V lost 3 bases, and 1 base had no gene match. CDR3 nucleotides: TGTGCCAGCAGTTTGGGACAGGGGGTCACCGGGGAGCTGTTTTTT. Its protein is CASSLGQGVTGELFF.

This sequence joins TRBV7-2 and TRBJ1-5, with 7 nucleotides matching TRBD1. After removal of 3 bases from V and 3 bases from J, the junction contained 8 bases not matched to a gene. CDR1 SGHTA and CDR2 FQGNSA come from the germline V gene. The CDR3 is 16 amino acids. The DNA for the CDR3 is TGTGCCAGCAGCTTCTTTTCGGGACAGACCAATCAGCCCCAGCATTTT. Its protein is CASSFFSGQTNQPQHF.

This clonotype turned up a few times. The chain uses TRBV7-2 and TRBJ2-7; D possibly uses TRBD1 or TRBD2 (5 bases each). The V end lost 3 bases, the J end lost 0 bases, and 15 bases lay between the germline ends. The CDR3 spans 16 residues. The germline gives CDR1 SGHTA, CDR2 FQGNSA. In DNA, the CDR3 is TGTGCCAGCAGCTTCACTGGGACGGTCAGCTCCTACGAGCAGTACTTC. It specifies CASSFTGTVSSYEQYF.

The chain recombines TRBV7-2 with TRBJ2-3; D could derive from TRBD1 or TRBD2 (7 bases each). The V end was cut by 9 bases, the J end by 0 bases, with 16 bases between. This CDR3 is 15 amino acids long. CDR1 SGHTA and CDR2 FQGNSA come from the germline V gene. The CDR3 sequence: CASKGASGSTDTQYF. The CDR3 DNA sequence: TGTGCCAGTAAGGGGGCTAGCGGCAGCACAGATACGCAGTATTTT.

This rearrangement joins TRBV7-2 to TRBJ1-2; D perhaps matches TRBD1 (5 bases). CDR3 length: 15 amino acids. V lost 1 base and J 8 bases, leaving 17 bases between the germline ends. CDR1 is SGHTA and CDR2 is FQGNSA in the germline V gene. The CDR3 here is CASSLGLGVGLGYTF. The CDR3 region has the DNA TGTGCCAGCAGCTTAGGTCTGGGGGTAGGGCTAGGCTACACCTTC.

The chain has TRBV6-5 and TRBJ2-5; 10 bases fit TRBD2. The trim removed 5 bases at V and 6 bases at J, leaving 6 bases unmatched. Germline V gives CDR1 MNHEY, CDR2 SVGAGI. CDR3 length: 14 residues. The CDR3, as DNA: TGTGCCAGCAGTCGAGCGGGAGGGGGTAAGACCCAGTACTTC. Translation gives CASSRAGGGKTQYF.

In its sample, this clonotype was seen a few times. DNA for the CDR3: TGTGCCAGCAGCCCGGGGGCGACAGTTCTCCCCGCTGGGGCCAACGTCCTGACTTTC. Its translation: CASSPGATVLPAGANVLTF. The J gene is TRBJ2-6, the V gene TRBV7-9, with D possibly called TRBD1 or TRBD2 (6 bases each). The V gene lost 5 bases and the J gene lost 2 bases, with 22 bases spanning the gap. The V gene's germline CDR1 is SEHNR and CDR2 FQNEAQ (reference sequence). CDR3 size: 19 residues.